The source of this T cell receptor beta chain is a study of blood T cells in healthy people across ages. This clonotype was observed at least ten times. Its antigen is unknown. The use of a sample-barcoded 5' primer and a J-beta primer mix characterized a second PCR of roughly 6 to 12 cycles. TCRdb analysed the 5' RACE reads with MiXCR anew, one entry per CDR3 protein. The data hold about 1.5 million distinct CDR3 sequences, with approximately 39% observed a single time. V shed 3 bases and J shed 3 bases, with 9 bases lying between them. The CDR3 consists of 13 residues. CDR1 and CDR2 (germline): SQVTM, ANQGSEA. Overall study findings and caveats: Unsorted PBMCs blocked a conclusive comparison of naive and antigen-experienced cells. A roughly linear fall in TCR beta diversity per million T cells was seen with increasing age. Comparison with aged donors showed that long-lived donors had more naive CD4+ cells and higher diversity.

PBMCs were isolated at a quantity of at least 6 million per sample. The chain joins TRBV29-1 to TRBJ2-1; D is ambiguous. This sequence was found in a woman between 18 and 29 years old in good health. Sequencing was done on a sample of blood. The CDR3: CSVETPSYNEQFF. CDR3 DNA: TGCAGCGTTGAGACACCCAGCTACAATGAGCAGTTCTTC.